This TCR beta chain emerged from a study of T cells in Graves' hyperthyroidism and ophthalmopathy. This clonotype was seen more than once but under ten times. Regions amplified from RNA transcripts were the TCR beta CDR3 regions. When the TCR CDR3 underwent first-round RT-PCR, the HTBI primer set was used. Using its own MiXCR run on the multiplex PCR reads, TCRdb lists one record per CDR3 protein. In the table there are fewer than 400,000 distinct CDR3 sequences, roughly an eighth of which are singletons. Isolation of PBMCs was performed on 8.5 to 10 ml fresh peripheral blood. The CDR3 contains 14 residues. V lost 2 bases, J lost 4 bases, and 3 bases stayed unmatched. CDR1 and CDR2 from the germline V gene are SGHRS and YFSETQ.

This chain connects TRBV5-1 to TRBJ2-5, with 9 positions matching TRBD1. The sequenced material came from blood. The receptor was derived from a man aged 50 to 60 with Graves' ophthalmopathy. CDR3 nucleotides: TGCGCCAGCAGCTTTGGGACAGGGACAGAGACCCAGTACTTC. Translating gives CASSFGTGTETQYF.